What follows are 15 T cell receptor beta chains derived from one specimen sequenced in a study of Ad26.COV2.S vaccination and SARS-CoV-2 variants. Treatment indicated: some 19 received Ad26.COV2.S at low or high dose, single or two shots; 5 received placebo; per-sample allocation not given. Each sample was drawn 63 days after the first injection (of vaccine or placebo). Generated by immunoSEQ multiplex PCR, the TCRdb table keeps only in-frame clones and is missing some. The sample contains some 520,000 clones, 70% to 90% of which appear only once. The sample consisted of peripheral blood, taken in a trial of Ad26.COV2.S vaccine versus placebo. The receptors stem from a person between 18 and 59 years old who received the Ad26.COV2.S COVID-19 vaccine or a placebo.

The chain recombines TRBV11-2 with TRBJ1-1; 9 nucleotides agree with TRBD1. CDR3 length equals 13 residues. After removal of 5 bases from V and 4 bases from J, the junction contained 2 bases not matched to a gene. The germline gives CDR1 SGHAT, CDR2 FQNNGV. The CDR3 DNA reads TGTGCCAGCAGCGCGGACAGGGGCACTGAAGCTTTCTTT. Translating it yields CASSADRGTEAFF.

The rearrangement joins TRBV19 to TRBJ2-3; D not certain. Germline V gene sequence: CDR1 LNHDA, CDR2 SQIVND (reference sequence). The CDR3 covers 16 residues. V was shortened by 1 base and J by 1 base, with 12 bases between the two germline ends. CDR3 amino acids: CASSIGPRTRTDTQYF. The CDR3 DNA sequence: TGTGCCAGTAGTATAGGGCCGAGAACCCGCACAGATACGCAGTATTTT.

The chain is built from TRBV7-3 and TRBJ2-3; tentatively, D is TRBD1 or TRBD2 (7 bases each). V dropped 4 bases and J dropped 7 bases, with 21 bases sitting between them. CDR1 SGHTA and CDR2 FQGTGA come from the germline V gene. The CDR3 runs 16 residues. CDR3 in amino acids: CASSYRGGWQSNTQYF. CDR3 sequence (DNA): TGTGCCAGCAGCTACAGGGGAGGGTGGCAATCAAATACGCAGTATTTT.

This clone showed up just a few times. The J gene is TRBJ2-1, the V gene TRBV6-5, with D possibly matching TRBD2 (6 bases). From germline, CDR1 is MNHEY and CDR2 SVGAGI. With 7 bases removed from V and 7 bases from J, the gap between germline ends came to 8 bases. This CDR3 has 11 residues. The CDR3 nucleotides read TGTGCCAGCAATCGGGGGAATGAGCAGTTCTTC. Translated: CASNRGNEQFF.

V and J are TRBV24-1 and TRBJ1-1; D is ambiguous. V shed 1 base and J shed 2 bases, with 4 bases lying between them. In germline, CDR1 is KGHDR, CDR2 SFDVKD. This CDR3 is 13 amino acids long. The CDR3 DNA sequence: TGTGCCACCAGTGATTTAAAAAACACTGAAGCTTTCTTT. It translates to CATSDLKNTEAFF.

The chain carries TRBV28 and TRBJ2-1; D possibly uses TRBD1 or TRBD2 (6 bases each). Germline V gene data show CDR1 as MDHEN and CDR2 as SYDVKM. The CDR3 covers 16 residues. Deletions cut 8 bases from V and 6 bases from J, with 23 bases between. CDR3 region: CASSFWGARRLNEQFF. The CDR3 DNA sequence: TGTGCCAGCTCTTTCTGGGGGGCCCGGCGTCTCAATGAGCAGTTCTTC.

This clone was seen just once. The J gene is TRBJ2-5, the V gene TRBV7-3; the match to TRBD2 covers 8 bases. V was pared by 5 bases and J by 1 base, with 3 bases of the junction left unmatched. Per the germline V gene, CDR1 is SGHTA and CDR2 is FQGTGA. CDR3 size: 14 residues. The DNA of the CDR3 is TGTGCCAGCAGCCCCGGGACTAGCCAAGAGACCCAGTACTTC. It specifies CASSPGTSQETQYF.

The chain employs TRBV30 and TRBJ1-1; TRBD1 might be the D (5 bases). This CDR3 has 13 residues. V was shortened by 4 bases and J by 4 bases, with 13 bases between the two germline ends. The germline V gene encodes CDR1 GTSNPN and CDR2 SVGIG (reference sequence). CDR3 in DNA: TGTGCCTGGATTCAGGGCAGGGCCACTGAAGCTTTCTTT. Translation: CAWIQGRATEAFF.

This chain uses TRBV6-4 with TRBJ2-5; no firm D call. The CDR3 covers 10 residues. Germline lookup yields CDR1 MRHNA and CDR2 SNTAGT. Trimming took off 4 bases at V and 4 bases at J, with 1 base between the two ends. The CDR3 reads CASSGETQYF. The CDR3, as DNA: TGTGCCAGCAGTGGAGAGACCCAGTACTTC.

The chain is built from TRBV2 and TRBJ2-7; D call uncertain. This CDR3 spans 11 amino acids. Trimming left V 3 bases short and J 0 bases short, with 0 bases between. In germline, CDR1 is SNHLY, CDR2 FYNNEI. CDR3 bases: TGTGCCAGCAGTGACTCCTACGAGCAGTACTTC. Its protein product is CASSDSYEQYF.

As to this clone: The same CDR3 can be traced to other DNA sequences in this sample. For the CDR3, the DNA is TGTGCCAGCAGTTTCAGAAACACTGAAGCTTTCTTT. This sequence encodes CASSFRNTEAFF. The chain uses TRBV28 and TRBJ1-1; D is unresolved. V gave up 3 bases and J gave up 2 bases, with 4 bases separating them. From germline, CDR1 is MDHEN and CDR2 SYDVKM. This CDR3 has 12 amino acids.

The chain links TRBV30 to TRBJ2-7; 8 bases align to TRBD1. The V gene end was trimmed by 6 bases and the J gene end by 0 bases; junction bases not matched to a gene: 4. The CDR3 totals 13 residues. CDR1 is GTSNPN and CDR2 is SVGIG in the germline V gene (reference sequence). CDR3 sequence (DNA): TGTGCCTGCCGGGACAGGACCTCCTACGAGCAGTACTTC. Translation gives CACRDRTSYEQYF.

The chain has TRBV2 and TRBJ1-4; D gene unclear. This CDR3 has 15 residues. Germline V CDR1 and CDR2: SNHLY, FYNNEI. The ends were cut back, 2 bases at V and 6 bases at J, with 13 bases in the middle. CDR3 loop: CASSELGKRDEKLFF. The CDR3 coding sequence is TGTGCCAGCAGTGAACTCGGGAAACGAGATGAAAAACTGTTTTTT.

The chain is built from TRBV4-3 and TRBJ1-1; D is uncertain. Germline V gene sequence: CDR1 LGHNA, CDR2 YSLEER. This CDR3 region has 13 residues. Trimming took off 0 bases at V and 1 base at J, with 3 bases between the two ends. CDR3 protein: CASSQEENTEAFF. The CDR3 bases are TGCGCCAGCAGCCAAGAAGAGAACACTGAAGCTTTCTTT.

The chain uses TRBV9 and TRBJ2-7; weak D call: TRBD1 (5 bases). The CDR3 covers 14 residues. The ends were cut back, 3 bases at V and 5 bases at J, with 15 bases in the middle. Germline V gene lookup returns CDR1 SGDLS and CDR2 YYNGEE. The CDR3 is CASSEDQGRNEQYF. The CDR3 bases are TGTGCCAGCAGCGAGGACCAGGGTCGGAACGAGCAGTACTTC.